One sample yielded the 11 T cell receptor beta chains listed below, sequenced in a study of graft-versus-host responses after intestinal transplantation. Antigen specificity for these receptors is unknown. TCRdb's copy holds only in-frame clones and misses some; the assay was immunoSEQ multiplex PCR. The sample records tens of thousands of clones, around nine tenths being singletons. The source was unstimulated CD8+ T cells sorted from spleen or lymph node cells, collected before intestinal transplant. These receptor sequences come from a human donor who received an intestinal transplant.

The chain carries TRBV10-2 and TRBJ2-1; D may be TRBD1 or TRBD2 (5 bases each). The CDR3 consists of 17 residues. CDR1 and CDR2 from the germline V gene are WSHSY and SAAADI. The ends were cut back, 2 bases at V and 5 bases at J, with 19 bases in the middle. CDR3 nucleotide sequence: TGCGCCAGCAGTGAGGCGTTCCGGGACCGCAAGAACAATGAGCAGTTCTTC. Encoded protein: CASSEAFRDRKNNEQFF.

This clone was counted a single time. V gene TRBV6-1 combines with J gene TRBJ1-4; 8 nucleotides agree with TRBD1. The CDR3 runs 15 residues. V shed 6 bases, J shed 4 bases, and the junction held 7 bases outside the gene matches. The germline V gene encodes CDR1 MNHNS and CDR2 SASEGT. CDR3 sequence reads: CASRNRQGINEKLFF. The DNA of the CDR3 is TGTGCCAGCAGGAATAGACAGGGGATTAATGAAAAACTGTTTTTT.

The chain combines TRBV4-1 with TRBJ2-3, with D perhaps being TRBD1 or TRBD2 (5 bases each). Trimming removed 0 bases from V and 8 bases from J, with 24 bases in between. Germline values: CDR1 MGHRA, CDR2 YSYEKL. The CDR3 runs to 18 residues. The CDR3: CASSQDMSRDPPGGTQYF. The CDR3 coding sequence is TGCGCCAGCAGCCAAGATATGAGCCGGGACCCCCCCGGAGGTACGCAGTATTTT.

The V and J genes are TRBV7-9 and TRBJ1-1, with D unresolved. Trimming shortened V by 6 bases and J by 3 bases, and 29 bases separated the two germline ends. Germline values: CDR1 SEHNR, CDR2 FQNEAQ (reference sequence). The CDR3 is made up of 19 amino acids. The CDR3 is CASRLTRLLNPRVDTEAFF. In DNA, the CDR3 is TGTGCCAGCAGACTCACTAGGCTCCTTAACCCTAGGGTGGACACTGAAGCTTTCTTT.

This clone appeared a single time. The genes are TRBV7-6 and TRBJ2-4; the D gene could be TRBD1 or TRBD2 (6 bases each). Germline CDR1 reads SGHVS; CDR2 reads FNYEAQ. Trimming took 0 bases from V and 0 from J, leaving 18 bases between them. The CDR3 has 19 residues. Here the CDR3 reads CASSLAGGDNPLAKNIQYF. CDR3 sequence (DNA): TGTGCCAGCAGCTTAGCGGGCGGGGACAATCCCCTAGCCAAAAACATTCAGTACTTC.

The V gene is TRBV28, the J gene TRBJ2-7; possible D gene TRBD1, 6 bases. CDR1 is MDHEN and CDR2 is SYDVKM in the germline V gene. This CDR3 is built from 15 residues. The ends were cut back, 7 bases at V and 0 bases at J, with 16 bases in the middle. The CDR3 DNA is TGTGCCAGCACCGAGTGGGCAGGGGACTCCTACGAGCAGTACTTC. Translated, it gives CASTEWAGDSYEQYF.

The rearrangement joins TRBV5-4 to TRBJ2-3; D possibly corresponds to TRBD2 (5 bases). The germline V gene has CDR1 SGHNT and CDR2 YYREEE (reference sequence). CDR3 length: 15 residues. Trimming cost V 2 bases and J 2 bases, with 12 bases left between them. The CDR3 sequence: CASSLGLSDTDTQYF. The DNA of the CDR3 is TGTGCCAGCAGCTTAGGACTCTCAGACACAGATACGCAGTATTTT.

The chain is built from TRBV9 and TRBJ2-2, with D tentatively TRBD1 (5 bases). Between the trimmed V and J ends, which lost 6 bases and 7 bases, there was a span of 13 bases. In germline, CDR1 is SGDLS, CDR2 YYNGEE. The CDR3 contains 13 residues. CDR3 region: CASTAGSGGELFF. DNA for the CDR3: TGTGCCAGCACCGCAGGGTCGGGCGGGGAGCTGTTTTTT.

This clone was counted a single time. The CDR3 DNA follows: TGTGCCAGCAGTTACGACGAGGGCTCTGGCTACACCTTC. Its protein is CASSYDEGSGYTF. The rearrangement joins TRBV6-5 to TRBJ1-2; D not resolved. CDR1 and CDR2 (germline): MNHEY, SVGAGI. V lost 2 bases to trimming and J lost 7 bases, with 11 bases between them. The CDR3 consists of 13 residues.

In DNA, the CDR3 is TGTGCCAGCAGCTTATCCCGGGACGGGAACACTGAAGCTTTCTTT. It codes for CASSLSRDGNTEAFF. This rearrangement joins TRBV5-4 to TRBJ1-1; a weak D match, TRBD1 (5 bases). The V and J ends lost 2 bases and 1 base respectively, with 12 bases between them. The CDR3 contains 15 residues. Germline-derived CDR1 and CDR2 are SGHNT and YYREEE (reference sequence).

This chain joins TRBV27 and TRBJ2-7, with 10 nucleotides matching TRBD1. Germline V lookup: CDR1 MNHEY, CDR2 SMNVEV (reference sequence). The CDR3 extends over 14 amino acids. The V gene end was trimmed by 0 bases and the J gene end by 5 bases; junction bases not matched to a gene: 1. Written as DNA, the CDR3 is TGTGCCAGCAGTTTATCGGGGACAGGGGACGAGCAGTACTTC. Translation: CASSLSGTGDEQYF.